The 7 T cell receptor beta chains in this list originate from one sample, sequenced in a study of cytomegalovirus exposure and HLA in healthy donors. PCR was performed using 60 Vbeta and 13 Jbeta primers. The repertoire was sequenced with immunoSEQ multiplex PCR; TCRdb's copy has only in-frame clones and lacks some. Of 150,000 or so clones listed, roughly 79% are singletons. The sample was PBMCs. The source is a man aged 18 to 29 in good health and CMV-seronegative.

Of note for this clone: At one end, the junction sequence differs from germline, possibly due to a read error. CDR3 nucleotides: TGTGCCAGCAGCGTGGACACCAATCAGCAGTTCTTC. Translated: CASSVDTNQQFF. This chain links TRBV7-2 with TRBJ2-1; possibly TRBD1 for D (5 bases). Germline V gene lookup returns CDR1 SGHTA and CDR2 FQGNSA. CDR3 length equals 12 residues. The full variable domain, rest sourced from reference TRBV7-2 and TRBJ2-1, is GAGVSQSPSNKVTEKGKDVELRCDPISGHTALYWYRQSLGQGLEFLIYFQGNSAPDKSGLPSDRFSAERTGGSVSTLTIQRTQQEDSAVYLCASSVDTNQQFFGPGTRLTVL.

The J gene is TRBJ2-7, the V gene TRBV6-1; D possibly corresponds to TRBD1 (5 bases). The CDR3 loop spans 15 amino acids. Trimming removed 4 bases from V and 4 bases from J, with 17 bases in between. Germline-derived CDR1 and CDR2 are MNHNS and SASEGT. The CDR3 DNA sequence: TGTGCCAGCAGTGTCTCGGCAGGGCAGTCTTACGAGCAGTACGTC. This gives the protein CASSVSAGQSYEQYV.

The chain joins TRBV5-6 to TRBJ1-3, with D perhaps TRBD1 (5 bases). Germline CDR1 reads SGHDT; CDR2 reads YYEEEE. The CDR3 consists of 17 residues. Trimming left V 0 bases short and J 0 bases short, with 13 bases between. This CDR3 reads CASSLAPGSGSGNTIYF. In DNA, the CDR3 is TGTGCCAGCAGCTTGGCGCCAGGGTCTGGCTCTGGAAACACCATATATTTT.

The V call is TRBV5-4, the J call TRBJ1-2; weak D call: TRBD1 (6 bases). Germline CDR1 SGHNT, CDR2 YYREEE (reference sequence). The V and J ends lost 3 bases and 3 bases respectively, with 12 bases between them. The CDR3 totals 14 residues. The CDR3 is CASSYQGSDYGYTF. The DNA for the CDR3 is TGTGCCAGCAGCTACCAGGGGAGTGACTATGGCTACACCTTC.

The CDR3 DNA reads TGCAGCGTTGAAGATCGGGGACAGGTACCTTACAATGAGCAGTTCTTC. Its translation: CSVEDRGQVPYNEQFF. The chain links TRBV29-1 to TRBJ2-1, with 8 bases matching TRBD1. In germline, CDR1 is SQVTM, CDR2 ANQGSEA. The ends lost 0 bases at V and 4 bases at J; junction bases unmatched: 8. The CDR3 consists of 16 residues.

This chain connects TRBV6-6 to TRBJ1-4; possible D gene TRBD1, 5 bases. The CDR3 loop spans 14 amino acids. Looked up from germline, CDR1 is MNHNY and CDR2 is SVGAGI (reference sequence). Trimming took 6 bases from V and 4 from J, leaving 12 bases between them. The CDR3 DNA reads TGTGCCAGCAGCGCCGACAGATATAATGAAAAACTGTTTTTT. The encoded protein is CASSADRYNEKLFF.

The chain combines TRBV6-1 with TRBJ1-4, with TRBD1 identical over 7 bases. Losses at the gene ends were 0 bases for V and 8 bases for J; bases not matched to a gene: 9. Looked up from germline, CDR1 is MNHNS and CDR2 is SASEGT. The CDR3 consists of 16 residues. The CDR3 is CASSEAALRGREKLFF. CDR3 DNA: TGTGCCAGCAGTGAAGCGGCCCTGAGGGGGCGGGAAAAACTGTTTTTT.